The 14 T cell receptor beta chains reported below all come from one sample, sequenced in a study of blood T cell repertoires in COVID-19. Method: immunoSEQ multiplex PCR; TCRdb's copy keeps in-frame clones and lacks some. The sample includes 200,000 to 250,000 clones, about 85% of them seen just once. The sequenced sample consisted of PBMCs or T cells enriched from blood (not recorded which). The receptors here all came from a man younger than 45 who had recovered from COVID-19.

CDR3 coding DNA: TGTGCCAGCAGTTTAAGAGGTGATACGCAGTATTTT. This gives the protein CASSLRGDTQYF. This chain connects TRBV27 to TRBJ2-3; no definite D call. The V and J ends lost 2 bases and 6 bases respectively, with 6 bases between them. Germline assignment: CDR1 MNHEY and CDR2 SMNVEV (reference sequence). CDR3 size: 12 residues.

This chain connects TRBV11-2 to TRBJ2-7; 13 bases are a match to TRBD2. Germline values: CDR1 SGHAT, CDR2 FQNNGV. The trim removed 5 bases at V and 2 bases at J, leaving 12 bases unmatched. The CDR3 contains 18 residues. CDR3 DNA sequence: TGTGCCAGCAGCGCTGGACTAGCGGGGGTATATAGAGCCTACGAGCAGTACTTC. Translating gives CASSAGLAGVYRAYEQYF.

J is TRBJ2-6 and V is TRBV30; D call uncertain. Germline V gives CDR1 GTSNPN, CDR2 SVGIG (reference sequence). The CDR3 runs to 12 residues. V lost 8 bases and J 0 bases, leaving 5 bases between the germline ends. CDR3 sequence reads: CATSSGANVLTF. The CDR3 region has the DNA TGTGCCACAAGCTCTGGGGCCAACGTCCTGACTTTC.

The chain joins TRBV6-5 to TRBJ2-2, with 7 bases aligning to TRBD1. In germline, CDR1 is MNHEY, CDR2 SVGAGI. The CDR3 extends over 13 amino acids. V trimming: 6 bases; J trimming: 8 bases; junction bases outside the gene matches: 6. The CDR3 bases are TGTGCCAGCAGACGCGACAGGGCTGGGGAGCTGTTTTTT. Residues: CASRRDRAGELFF.

The chain joins TRBV11-3 to TRBJ2-1, with 9 bases lining up with TRBD2. Losses at the gene ends were 5 bases for V and 8 bases for J; bases not matched to a gene: 10. The CDR3 has 15 residues. The germline gives CDR1 SGHNT, CDR2 YENEEA. In nucleotides, the CDR3 is TGTGCCAGCAGCCCCGGGACTAGCCCAATCCATGAGCAGTTCTTC. Its translation: CASSPGTSPIHEQFF.

The rearrangement joins TRBV5-1 to TRBJ2-3, with D maybe TRBD1 (5 bases). Germline loops: CDR1 SGHRS, CDR2 YFSETQ. Deletions cut 5 bases from V and 5 bases from J, with 9 bases between. The CDR3 runs 12 residues. In nucleotides, the CDR3 is TGCGCCAGCAGTTTTGACAGAGATACGCAGTATTTT. Translated: CASSFDRDTQYF.

CDR3 DNA sequence: TGTGCCAGCAGCTCCAAGGACAGAGCGATCTATGGCTACACCTTC. Amino acid sequence: CASSSKDRAIYGYTF. The V call is TRBV5-4, the J call TRBJ1-2, with a tentative D call TRBD1 (6 bases). Trimming took 3 bases from V and 4 from J, leaving 16 bases between them. Per germline, CDR1 SGHNT and CDR2 YYREEE (reference sequence). CDR3 size: 15 residues.

The chain employs TRBV28 and TRBJ2-4; 10 bases are a match to TRBD1. Germline trimming cut 8 bases from V and 0 bases from J; bases unmatched to any gene: 10. Germline-derived CDR1 and CDR2 are MDHEN and SYDVKM. The CDR3 has 17 amino acids. For the CDR3, the DNA is TGTGCCAGCCAGGGACAGGGGTGGGACGTAGCCAAAAACATTCAGTACTTC. Its protein is CASQGQGWDVAKNIQYF.

The V gene is TRBV3-1 (or the pseudogene TRBV3-2), the J gene TRBJ2-3; 9 nucleotides align to TRBD2. In germline, CDR1 is LGHDT, CDR2 YNNKEL (reference sequence). The trim removed 4 bases at V and 0 bases at J, leaving 5 bases unmatched. The CDR3 contains 16 residues. The CDR3 DNA is TGTGCCAGCAGCCGGTTAGCGGGGGCTAGCACAGATACGCAGTATTTT. The encoded protein is CASSRLAGASTDTQYF.

This chain links TRBV25-1 with TRBJ1-1; possibly TRBD1 for D (6 bases). This CDR3 is built from 15 residues. V lost 5 bases and J 1 base, leaving 14 bases between the germline ends. Germline V lookup: CDR1 MGHDK, CDR2 SYGVNS. CDR3 loop: CASSTRGGTNTEAFF. CDR3 DNA sequence: TGTGCCAGCAGTACCAGGGGAGGGACGAACACTGAAGCTTTCTTT.

This clone came up once. V is TRBV6-2 or TRBV6-3 and J is TRBJ1-5, with D maybe TRBD1 (5 bases). CDR3 size: 16 residues. The ends were cut back, 2 bases at V and 4 bases at J, with 15 bases in the middle. Germline CDR1 and CDR2: MNHEY and SVGEGT. The DNA for the CDR3 is TGTGCCAGCAGTTACCCTCGAAGTGGGACTAATCAGCCCCAGCATTTT. It specifies CASSYPRSGTNQPQHF.

The V call is TRBV5-1, the J call TRBJ2-1; 7 positions match TRBD1. V trimming: 4 bases; J trimming: 7 bases; junction bases outside the gene matches: 8. CDR1 is SGHRS and CDR2 is YFSETQ in the germline V gene. The CDR3 is 14 residues long. The CDR3 DNA reads TGCGCCAGCAGCGCGACAGGGTCGGGGAATGAGCAGTTCTTC. This encodes CASSATGSGNEQFF.

The genes are TRBV7-2 and TRBJ1-2; the match to TRBD1 covers 7 bases. This CDR3 spans 13 amino acids. Germline V gene data show CDR1 as SGHTA and CDR2 as FQGNSA. V trimming: 5 bases; J trimming: 6 bases; junction bases outside the gene matches: 6. The CDR3 region has the DNA TGTGCCAGCAGCCGACACAGGGGAGATGGCTACACCTTC. It codes for CASSRHRGDGYTF.

The chain couples TRBV4-3 to TRBJ2-1; 12 bases are shared with TRBD2. Per germline, CDR1 LGHNA and CDR2 YSLEER. J lost 7 bases, V lost 0 bases, and 4 bases had no gene match. This CDR3 has 16 residues. The CDR3 is CASSQDILAGGNEQFF. Here the CDR3 DNA reads TGCGCCAGCAGCCAAGATATCCTAGCGGGGGGGAATGAGCAGTTCTTC.